This TCR beta chain was obtained from a study of shared clonotypes between healthy human individuals. Study-level background: Each donor's CD8 memory used one plate, CD8 naive two, each CD4 subset three.

V was pared by 3 bases and J by 6 bases, with 6 bases of the junction left unmatched. Looked up from germline, CDR1 is MGHRA and CDR2 is YSYEKL. The CDR3 is made up of 15 amino acids. Some clones are missing from TCRdb's copy, which holds only in-frame ones; the method was immunoSEQ multiplex PCR. Among approximately 100,000 clones listed, about 63% were seen once. The material sequenced was memory CD8+ T cells sorted from blood. Subset: CD45RO+ cells pooled with CCR7-negative TemRA cells. The chain carries TRBV4-1 and TRBJ2-7; 12 nucleotides line up with TRBD1. This clonotype originated in a woman in her twenties or thirties in good health. The CDR3 sequence is CASSHLGQGACEQYF. CDR3 DNA sequence: TGCGCCAGCAGCCACCTGGGACAGGGGGCTTGCGAGCAGTACTTC.